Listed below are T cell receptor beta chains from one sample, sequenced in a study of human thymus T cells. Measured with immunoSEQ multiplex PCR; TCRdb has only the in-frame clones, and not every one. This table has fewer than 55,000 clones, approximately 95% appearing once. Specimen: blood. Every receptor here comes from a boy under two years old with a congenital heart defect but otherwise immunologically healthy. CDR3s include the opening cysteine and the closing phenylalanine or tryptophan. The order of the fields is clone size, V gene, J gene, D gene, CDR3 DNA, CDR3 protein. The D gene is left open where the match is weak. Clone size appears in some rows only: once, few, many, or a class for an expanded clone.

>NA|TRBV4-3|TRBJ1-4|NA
TGCGCCAGCAGAACCGGCGGGAATGAAAAACTGTTTTTT
CASRTGGNEKLFF
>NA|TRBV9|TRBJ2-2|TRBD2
TGTGCCAGCAGCGTAGGTGGAGCGGGGAGCGGGGAGCTGTTTTTT
CASSVGGAGSGELFF
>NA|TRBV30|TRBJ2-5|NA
TGTGCCTGGAGTGTACAGGGAGAGACCCAGTACTTC
CAWSVQGETQYF
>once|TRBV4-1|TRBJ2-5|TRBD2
TGCGCCAGCGATACCGGGACTAGCGGGGGCCAGGGGCAGGAGACCCAGTACTTC
CASDTGTSGGQGQETQYF
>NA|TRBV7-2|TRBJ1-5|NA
TGTGCCAGCAGCGTTCGGAAAGATCAGCCCCAGCATTTT
CASSVRKDQPQHF
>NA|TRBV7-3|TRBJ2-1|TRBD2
TGTGCCAGCAGCTTCGGGACTAGTCGGGGGAATGAGCAGTTCTTC
CASSFGTSRGNEQFF
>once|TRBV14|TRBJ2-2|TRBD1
TGTGCCAGCAGTCGGACAGGGGGAGGGGAGCTGTTTTTT
CASSRTGGGELFF
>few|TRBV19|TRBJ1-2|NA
TGTGCCAGTAGTATAACCCCCTATGGCTACACCTTC
CASSITPYGYTF
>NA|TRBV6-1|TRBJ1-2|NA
TGTGCCAGCAGTGAAGCTTCCGGCTACACCTTC
CASSEASGYTF
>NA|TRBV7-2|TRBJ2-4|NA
TGTGCCAGCAGCTTAGAGGCCAAAAACATTCAGTACTTC
CASSLEAKNIQYF
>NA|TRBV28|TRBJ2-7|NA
TGTGCCAGCAGTCTTGGAGGAATCTACGAGCAGTACTTC
CASSLGGIYEQYF
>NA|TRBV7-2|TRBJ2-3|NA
TGTGCCAGCAGCTTAATGCCTAGCGCCGATACGCAGTATTTT
CASSLMPSADTQYF
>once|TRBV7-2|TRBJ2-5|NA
TGTGCCAGCAGCTTCTATGCAACCCAAGAGACCCAGTACTTC
CASSFYATQETQYF
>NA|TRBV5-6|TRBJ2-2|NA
TGTGCCAGCAGCATAGGACAGCTCGGGGAGCTGTTTTTT
CASSIGQLGELFF
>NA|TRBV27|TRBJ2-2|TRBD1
TGTGCCAAAACACCCGGACAGGTGGTCACCGGGGAGCTGTTTTTT
CAKTPGQVVTGELFF
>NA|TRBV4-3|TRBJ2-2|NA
TGCGCCAGCAGCCCCCCAGGGGCGCTCGGGGAGCTGTTTTTT
CASSPPGALGELFF
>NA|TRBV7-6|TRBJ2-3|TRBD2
TGTGCCAGCAGCCGAACTAGCGGGGGAGGGGATACGCAGTATTTT
CASSRTSGGGDTQYF
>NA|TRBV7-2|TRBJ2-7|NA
TGTGCCAGCAGCTTAAACAGCTTCTACGAGCAGTACTTC
CASSLNSFYEQYF
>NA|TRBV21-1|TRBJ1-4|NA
TGTGCCAGCAGCGACAGGGGTGAAAAACTGTTTTTT
CASSDRGEKLFF
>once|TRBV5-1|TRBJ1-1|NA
TGCGCCAGCACCTCAACAGGGAACACTGAAGCTTTCTTT
CASTSTGNTEAFF
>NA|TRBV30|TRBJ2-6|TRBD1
TGTGCCTGGACCCGACAGGGGGCTGGGGCCAACGTCCTGACTTTC
CAWTRQGAGANVLTF
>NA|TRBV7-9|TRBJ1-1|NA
TGTGCCAGCAGCCGACAGAACACTGAAGCTTTCTTT
CASSRQNTEAFF
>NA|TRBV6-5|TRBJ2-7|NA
TGTGCCAGCAGTTACTCGGGGAAAACCTACGAGCAGTACTTC
CASSYSGKTYEQYF
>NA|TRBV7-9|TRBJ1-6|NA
TGTGCCAGCAGCCGGACACGATCACCCCTCCACTTT
CASSRTRSPLHF
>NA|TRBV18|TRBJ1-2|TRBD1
TGTGCCAGCTCACTTGACAGGGATGGCTACACCTTC
CASSLDRDGYTF
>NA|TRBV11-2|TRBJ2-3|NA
TGTGCCAGCAGCTTAGCAGGAAGGGGCACAGATACGCAGTATTTT
CASSLAGRGTDTQYF
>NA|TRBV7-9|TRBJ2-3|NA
TGTGCCAGCAGCTTAGAAACCTTGGGCACAGATACGCAGTATTTT
CASSLETLGTDTQYF
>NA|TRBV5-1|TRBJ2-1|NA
TGCGCCAGCTCCTCGGGGCCTAGCGAGTTGTACAGGAATGAGCAGTTCTTC
CASSSGPSELYRNEQFF
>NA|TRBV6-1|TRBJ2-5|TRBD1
TGTGCCAGCAGTGGGACAGGGAAAGAGACCCAGTACTTC
CASSGTGKETQYF
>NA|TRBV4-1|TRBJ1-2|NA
TGCGCCAGCAGCCAAGACAGGGAGGTCTATGGCTACACCTTC
CASSQDREVYGYTF
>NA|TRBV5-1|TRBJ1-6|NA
TGCGCCAGCAGCCCTTCGCGGGGAGGATCACCCCTCCACTTT
CASSPSRGGSPLHF
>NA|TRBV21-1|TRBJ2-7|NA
TGTGCCAGCAGCGGGGGATATGAGCAGTACTTC
CASSGGYEQYF
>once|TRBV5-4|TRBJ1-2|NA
TGTGCCAGCAGCTTGGAGGGGGGGGACGGCTACACCTTC
CASSLEGGDGYTF
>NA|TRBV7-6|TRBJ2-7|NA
TGTGCCAGCAGGGGAGTGAGAAAGCAGTACTTC
CASRGVRKQYF
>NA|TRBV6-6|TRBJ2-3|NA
TGTGCCAGCAGTCCAGGGCCAGATACGCAGTATTTT
CASSPGPDTQYF
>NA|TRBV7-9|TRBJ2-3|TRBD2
TGTGCCAGCATCAGGAGGAGTAGCGGGGGACCTACTAGCACAGATACGCAGTATTTT
CASIRRSSGGPTSTDTQYF
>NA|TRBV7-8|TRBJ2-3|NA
TGTGCCAGCAGCCTCCTCTGGGGGGTGAGCACAGATACGCAGTATTTT
CASSLLWGVSTDTQYF
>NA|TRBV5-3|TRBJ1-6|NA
TGTGCCAGAAGCTTGGGGAATTCACCCCTCCACTTT
CARSLGNSPLHF
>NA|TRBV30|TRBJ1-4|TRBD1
TGTGCCTGGAGGGCACAGGGGGTTATAAGGAATGAAAAACTGTTTTTT
CAWRAQGVIRNEKLFF
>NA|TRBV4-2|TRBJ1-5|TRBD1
TGTGCCAGCAGCCCCTTAGGACAGGGACCCAATCAGCCCCAGCATTTT
CASSPLGQGPNQPQHF
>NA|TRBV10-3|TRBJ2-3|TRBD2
TGTGCCATCAGTGAGCTAGCGGGGGATACGCAGTATTTT
CAISELAGDTQYF
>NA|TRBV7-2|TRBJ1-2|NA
TGTGCCAGCAGCTTAGCGGGAAATCTTTATGGCTACACCTTC
CASSLAGNLYGYTF